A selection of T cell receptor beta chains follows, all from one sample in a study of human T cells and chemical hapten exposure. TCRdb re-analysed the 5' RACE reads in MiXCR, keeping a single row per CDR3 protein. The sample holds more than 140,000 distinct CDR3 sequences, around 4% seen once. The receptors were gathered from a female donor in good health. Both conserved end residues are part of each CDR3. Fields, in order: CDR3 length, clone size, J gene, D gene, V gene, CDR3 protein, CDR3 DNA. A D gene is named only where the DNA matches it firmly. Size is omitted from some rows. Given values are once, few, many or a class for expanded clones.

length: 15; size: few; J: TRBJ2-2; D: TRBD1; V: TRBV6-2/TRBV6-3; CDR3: CASLNRGLNTGELFF; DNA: TGTGCCAGCCTGAACAGGGGATTGAACACCGGGGAGCTGTTTTTT
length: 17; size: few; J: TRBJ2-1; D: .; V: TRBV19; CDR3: CASSIPLGGRSYNEQFF; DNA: TGTGCCAGTAGTATACCGCTGGGGGGCCGCTCCTACAATGAGCAGTTCTTC
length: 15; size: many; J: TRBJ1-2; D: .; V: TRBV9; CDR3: CASSVGIEGIYGYTF; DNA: TGTGCCAGCAGCGTAGGAATTGAGGGGATCTATGGCTACACCTTC
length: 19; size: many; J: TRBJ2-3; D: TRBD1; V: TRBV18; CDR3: CASSPRPPGQGINTDTQYF; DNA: TGTGCCAGCTCACCCCGCCCCCCGGGACAGGGGATTAACACAGATACGCAGTATTTT
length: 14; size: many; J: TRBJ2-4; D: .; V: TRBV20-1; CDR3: CSAKLTRGKNIQYF; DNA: TGCAGTGCTAAACTGACAAGAGGCAAAAACATTCAGTACTTC
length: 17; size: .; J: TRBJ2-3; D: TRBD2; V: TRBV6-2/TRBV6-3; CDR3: CASSYLGGAVGTDTQYF; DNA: TGTGCCAGCAGTTACCTCGGGGGGGCGGTTGGAACAGATACGCAGTATTTT
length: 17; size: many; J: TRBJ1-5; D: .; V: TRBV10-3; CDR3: CAISDYMRGGRGQPQHF; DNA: TGTGCCATCAGTGACTACATGCGAGGGGGACGGGGTCAGCCCCAGCATTTT
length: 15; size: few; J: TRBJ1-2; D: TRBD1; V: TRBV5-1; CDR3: CASSSALTGMYGYTF; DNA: TGCGCCAGCAGCTCGGCCTTGACAGGGATGTATGGCTACACCTTC
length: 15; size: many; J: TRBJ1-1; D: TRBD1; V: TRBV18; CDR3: CASSPTGQLSTEAFF; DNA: TGTGCCAGCTCACCAACGGGACAGCTCTCCACTGAAGCTTTCTTT
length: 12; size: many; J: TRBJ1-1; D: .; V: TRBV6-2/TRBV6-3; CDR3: CASRTSDTEAFF; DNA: TGTGCCAGCAGAACTAGTGACACTGAAGCTTTCTTT
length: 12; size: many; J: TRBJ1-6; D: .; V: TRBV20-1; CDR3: CSASARNSPLHF; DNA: TGCAGTGCTAGCGCGAGAAATTCACCCCTCCACTTT
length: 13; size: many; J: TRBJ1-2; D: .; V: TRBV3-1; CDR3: CASSQVVGYGYTF; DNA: TGTGCCAGCAGCCAAGTTGTAGGCTATGGCTACACCTTC
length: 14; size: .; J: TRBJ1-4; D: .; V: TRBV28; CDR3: CASTNAMRAEKLFF; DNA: TGTGCCAGCACCAACGCCATGAGGGCTGAAAAACTGTTTTTT
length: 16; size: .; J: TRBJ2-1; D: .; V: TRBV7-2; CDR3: CASSPFTSRGRSEQFF; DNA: TGTGCCAGCAGCCCCTTTACTAGCCGCGGGCGGAGTGAGCAGTTCTTC
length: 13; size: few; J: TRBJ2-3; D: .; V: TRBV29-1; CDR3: CSVTGWGTDTQYF; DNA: TGCAGCGTCACAGGCTGGGGCACAGATACGCAGTATTTT